The clone carrying this T cell receptor beta chain appeared a few times. No antigen is known for it. TCRalpha and TCRbeta libraries used 5'RACE with constant-segment primers and UMIs. MiXCR was run by TCRdb on the 5' RACE reads, yielding one entry per CDR3 protein. The sample yields roughly 130,000 distinct CDR3 sequences, about 17% seen once. The sample originates from a study of T-cell memory formation after mild COVID-19. The V end was cut by 4 bases, the J end by 2 bases, with 9 bases between. The CDR3 is 13 residues long. CDR1 SGHDT and CDR2 YYEEEE come from the germline V gene. Study results and caveats: The study found contracting CD4+ clones mainly in CM and EM and contracting CD8+ clones in EMRA.

The sequenced material came from PBMCs or a T cell subset sorted from them (not recorded which). The rearrangement uses TRBV5-6 and TRBJ1-2, with a tentative D call TRBD1 (6 bases). The sequence was collected from an adult woman who had mild COVID-19 (a few samples of this study predate the infection). Cell type and time point are not known. CDR3 sequence (DNA): TGTGCCAGCAGCACCGGGACAAACTATGGCTACACCTTC. It specifies CASSTGTNYGYTF. The entire variable domain, with the rest obtained from reference TRBV5-6 and TRBJ1-2, is as follows: DAGVTQSPTHLIKTRGQQVTLRCSPKSGHDTVSWYQQALGQGPQFIFQYYEEEERQRGNFPDRFSGHQFPNYSSELNVNALLLGDSALYLCASSTGTNYGYTFGSGTRLTVV.